A single sample gave rise to the 21 T cell receptor beta chains below, sequenced in a study of blood T cell repertoires in COVID-19. The data were produced by immunoSEQ multiplex PCR, yet TCRdb's version contains in-frame clones alone and is incomplete. The repertoire holds roughly 55,000 clones, with around 86% as singletons. Sequencing used peripheral blood. The receptors were gathered from a woman aged 55-70 years with acute or convalescent COVID-19.

Only one count was recorded for this clone. The gene calls are TRBV7-2 and TRBJ1-3; D is ambiguous. The CDR3 consists of 15 residues. The germline CDR1 and CDR2 sequences are SGHTA and FQGNSA. V gave up 4 bases and J gave up 4 bases, with 14 bases separating them. The CDR3 DNA reads as TGTGCCAGCAGCTACGGGGTCCTCGGCGGAAACACCATATATTTT. As protein: CASSYGVLGGNTIYF. The variable domain in full, completed from reference TRBV7-2 and TRBJ1-3, reads GAGVSQSPSNKVTEKGKDVELRCDPISGHTALYWYRQSLGQGLEFLIYFQGNSAPDKSGLPSDRFSAERTGGSVSTLTIQRTQQEDSAVYLCASSYGVLGGNTIYFGEGSWLTVV.

The chain employs TRBV5-8 and TRBJ1-2, with a tentative D call TRBD1 (5 bases). The CDR3 covers 15 residues. The V end lost 1 base, the J end lost 5 bases, and 15 bases lay between the germline ends. In germline, CDR1 is SGHTS, CDR2 YDEGEE. CDR3 nucleotides: TGTGCCAGCAGCTTGTTGGGGCAGGGTCGGTATGGCTACACCTTC. Protein sequence: CASSLLGQGRYGYTF. The variable domain in full, with the rest retrieved from reference TRBV5-8 and TRBJ1-2, is EAGVTQSPTHLIKTRGQQATLRCSPISGHTSVYWYQQALGLGLQFLLWYDEGEERNRGNFPPRFSGRQFPNYSSELNVNALELEDSALYLCASSLLGQGRYGYTFGSGTRLTVV.

The V and J genes are TRBV3-1 (or the pseudogene TRBV3-2) and TRBJ1-5; possible D gene TRBD1, 6 bases. Between the trimmed V and J ends, which lost 2 bases and 2 bases, there was a span of 10 bases. This CDR3 contains 15 residues. The germline V gene encodes CDR1 LGHDT and CDR2 YNNKEL (reference sequence). CDR3 residues: CASSQLSGGNQPQHF. Here the CDR3 DNA reads TGTGCCAGCAGCCAACTATCAGGGGGCAATCAGCCCCAGCATTTT.

The chain uses TRBV6-5 and TRBJ2-3, with a tentative D call TRBD2 (6 bases). The germline V gene encodes CDR1 MNHEY and CDR2 SVGAGI. V gave up 6 bases and J gave up 0 bases, with 13 bases separating them. There are 15 residues in the CDR3. DNA of the CDR3: TGTGCCAGCAGGACTCAAGGGACTAGCACAGATACGCAGTATTTT. It encodes CASRTQGTSTDTQYF.

This rearrangement joins TRBV4-1 to TRBJ2-1, with 11 bases lining up with TRBD2. Germline V gives CDR1 MGHRA, CDR2 YSYEKL. CDR3 size: 16 residues. V shed 2 bases and J 6 bases; nucleotides not matched to a gene: 6. The chain's CDR3 is CASSQLLAGVFNEQFF. Here the CDR3 DNA reads TGCGCCAGCAGCCAATTACTAGCGGGAGTATTCAATGAGCAGTTCTTC.

This rearrangement joins TRBV19 to TRBJ1-5; D is undetermined. Trimming shortened V by 5 bases and J by 9 bases, and 11 bases separated the two germline ends. The CDR3 covers 12 residues. Germline-derived CDR1 and CDR2 are LNHDA and SQIVND (reference sequence). DNA of the CDR3: TGTGCCAGTAGTCGCGGGGTCGGGCCCCAGCATTTT. Translating it yields CASSRGVGPQHF.

V gene TRBV15 combines with J gene TRBJ2-7, with a tentative D call TRBD1 (6 bases). CDR3 length: 14 amino acids. Germline assignment: CDR1 LNHNV and CDR2 YYDKDF (reference sequence). Between the trimmed V and J ends, which lost 5 bases and 6 bases, there was a span of 17 bases. The CDR3 protein is CATSSTRTVSEQYF. The CDR3 bases are TGTGCCACCAGCTCCACCAGGACAGTAAGCGAGCAGTACTTC.

The chain combines TRBV21-1 with TRBJ1-6; TRBD1 reflects the table's D call only, with no check against the DNA. TRBV21-1 is labeled a pseudogene. There are 17 residues in the CDR3. CDR3 residues: CASSKILRQGEDSPLHF. In DNA form, the CDR3 reads TGTGCCAGCAGCAAAATCTTGAGACAGGGGGAGGATTCACCCCTCCACTTT.

This clone was detected a few times. V is TRBV12-3 or TRBV12-4 and J is TRBJ1-1; D uncertain. This CDR3 contains 11 residues. V was shortened by 2 bases and J by 9 bases, with 7 bases between the two germline ends. The CDR3 loop reads CASSLRAKAFF. In DNA form, the CDR3 reads TGTGCCAGCAGTTTAAGAGCGAAAGCTTTCTTT.

The chain recombines TRBV18 with TRBJ2-7; TRBD2 matches at 14 bases. The CDR3 spans 16 residues. Germline assignment: CDR1 KGHSH and CDR2 LQKENI. With 0 bases clipped from V and 3 bases from J, the junction kept 1 base outside the gene matches. The CDR3 bases are TGTGCCAGCTCACCACCCGGACTAGCGGGGGGCTACGAGCAGTACTTC. This encodes CASSPPGLAGGYEQYF.

The chain joins TRBV27 to TRBJ1-1; 9 nucleotides match TRBD1. The trim removed 5 bases at V and 4 bases at J, leaving 8 bases unmatched. The CDR3 contains 15 residues. From germline, CDR1 is MNHEY and CDR2 SMNVEV (reference sequence). The CDR3 DNA is TGTGCCAGCAGTAAATTACAGGGGGCCGTCACTGAAGCTTTCTTT. Translated: CASSKLQGAVTEAFF.

This rearrangement joins TRBV19 to TRBJ1-2, with D possibly TRBD1 on 6 matching bases. The ends were cut back, 2 bases at V and 4 bases at J, with 14 bases in the middle. Germline loops: CDR1 LNHDA, CDR2 SQIVND (reference sequence). The CDR3 length is 15 residues. CDR3 DNA sequence: TGTGCCAGTAGTATATCACAGGGCCGAGGCTATGGCTACACCTTC. This sequence encodes CASSISQGRGYGYTF.

This chain uses TRBV5-1 with TRBJ1-1, with 10 bases matching TRBD1. The V gene's germline CDR1 is SGHRS and CDR2 YFSETQ. There are 15 residues in the CDR3. V trimming: 2 bases; J trimming: 6 bases; junction bases outside the gene matches: 7. CDR3 in amino acids: CASSFTGQGGSEAFF. Written as DNA, the CDR3 is TGCGCCAGCAGCTTTACAGGACAGGGGGGATCTGAAGCTTTCTTT. The variable domain in full, with the rest retrieved from reference TRBV5-1 and TRBJ1-1, is KAGVTQTPRYLIKTRGQQVTLSCSPISGHRSVSWYQQTPGQGLQFLFEYFSETQRNKGNFPGRFSGRQFSNSRSEMNVSTLELGDSALYLCASSFTGQGGSEAFFGQGTRLTVV.

The chain recombines TRBV5-1 with TRBJ1-1; weak D call: TRBD1 (5 bases). Between the trimmed V and J ends, which lost 4 bases and 0 bases, there was a span of 25 bases. The CDR3 length is 19 residues. The germline V gene has CDR1 SGHRS and CDR2 YFSETQ. DNA of the CDR3: TGCGCCAGCAGCGGCGGTGGAGACAGCCGGTTTTCCTTGAACACTGAAGCTTTCTTT. Protein product: CASSGGGDSRFSLNTEAFF.

The chain recombines TRBV6-4 with TRBJ2-5, with D possibly matching TRBD2 (7 bases). The CDR3 extends over 16 amino acids. V gave up 2 bases and J gave up 5 bases, with 18 bases separating them. Looked up from germline, CDR1 is MRHNA and CDR2 is SNTAGT. Written as DNA, the CDR3 is TGTGCCAGCAGTGACCAACGGGGCGGGGGCGGTGAGACCCAGTACTTC. Its protein is CASSDQRGGGGETQYF.

The V gene is TRBV30, the J gene TRBJ1-1, with D possibly matching TRBD1 (6 bases). Between the trimmed V and J ends, which lost 3 bases and 6 bases, there was a span of 8 bases. Per the germline V gene, CDR1 is GTSNPN and CDR2 is SVGIG (reference sequence). CDR3 length: 11 residues. This CDR3 reads CAWRTGSEAFF. The CDR3 bases are TGTGCCTGGAGAACAGGGTCTGAAGCTTTCTTT.

This chain uses TRBV9 with TRBJ2-3; TRBD1 agrees at 12 bases. Per germline, CDR1 SGDLS and CDR2 YYNGEE. The V and J ends lost 4 bases and 4 bases, in that order; junction bases with no gene match: 4. This CDR3 has 15 amino acids. CDR3 region: CASSRGQGAPDTQYF. CDR3 bases: TGTGCCAGCAGCAGGGGACAGGGGGCCCCAGATACGCAGTATTTT.

V is TRBV3-1 (or the pseudogene TRBV3-2) and J is TRBJ1-4; 9 bases agree with TRBD1. The junction had 8 bases not matched to a gene; V was cut back by 4 bases and J by 5 bases. This CDR3 region has 16 residues. Germline CDR1 reads LGHDT; CDR2 reads YNNKEL (reference sequence). The CDR3 reads CASSRGSTGGNEKLFF. The CDR3 coding sequence is TGTGCCAGCAGCCGAGGCTCGACAGGGGGGAATGAAAAACTGTTTTTT.

This rearrangement joins TRBV5-1 to TRBJ2-5, with 7 bases aligning to TRBD1. The CDR3 contains 13 residues. Germline V gene sequence: CDR1 SGHRS, CDR2 YFSETQ. V lost 4 bases, J lost 2 bases, and 2 bases stayed unmatched. CDR3 loop: CASSRGQQETQYF. As DNA, the CDR3 is TGCGCCAGCAGCCGGGGACAGCAAGAGACCCAGTACTTC.

The V and J genes are TRBV19 and TRBJ1-5; maybe TRBD1 (6 bases). The CDR3 is made up of 15 amino acids. V was cut by 6 bases and J by 4 bases, with 16 bases left in between. Per germline, CDR1 LNHDA and CDR2 SQIVND (reference sequence). For the CDR3, the DNA is TGTGCCAGTAGCCTGACAGGTAGTACAAATCAGCCCCAGCATTTT. Protein sequence: CASSLTGSTNQPQHF.

V usage is TRBV30 and J usage is TRBJ1-4; maybe TRBD1 (5 bases). V dropped 3 bases and J dropped 5 bases, with 16 bases sitting between them. The CDR3 covers 15 residues. Germline V gene sequence: CDR1 GTSNPN, CDR2 SVGIG (reference sequence). CDR3 DNA: TGTGCCTGGAGAGGCCTCAGGGTGAGAAATGAAAAACTGTTTTTT. Its protein is CAWRGLRVRNEKLFF. Combining the CDR3 with reference TRBV30 and TRBJ1-4 gives the whole variable domain SQTIHQWPATLVQPVGSPLSLECTVEGTSNPNLYWYRQAAGRGLQLLFYSVGIGQISSEVPQNLSASRPQDRQFILSSKKLLLSDSGFYLCAWRGLRVRNEKLFFGSGTQLSVL.